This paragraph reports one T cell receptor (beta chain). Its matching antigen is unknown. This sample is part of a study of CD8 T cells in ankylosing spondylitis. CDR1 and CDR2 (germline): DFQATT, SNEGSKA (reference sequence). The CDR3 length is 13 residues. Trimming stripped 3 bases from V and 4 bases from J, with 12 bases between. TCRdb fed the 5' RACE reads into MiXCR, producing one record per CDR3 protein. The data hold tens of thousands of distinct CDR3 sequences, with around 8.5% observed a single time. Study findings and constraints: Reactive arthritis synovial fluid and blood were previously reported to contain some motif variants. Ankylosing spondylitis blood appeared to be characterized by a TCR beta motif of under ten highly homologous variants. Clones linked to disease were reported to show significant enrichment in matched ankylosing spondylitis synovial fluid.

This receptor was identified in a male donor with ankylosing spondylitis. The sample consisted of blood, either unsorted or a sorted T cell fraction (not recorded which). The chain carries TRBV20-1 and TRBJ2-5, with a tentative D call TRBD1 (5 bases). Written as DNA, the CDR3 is TGCAGTGCTAGTCCCAGGGTCGGAGAGACCCAGTACTTC. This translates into CSASPRVGETQYF.